A single sample is the source of the 14 T cell receptor beta chains below, sequenced in a study of metastatic and nonmetastatic thyroid tumors (dated by TCRdb to between 2020 and 2021). The protocol used for the library was PCR. The sequencer listed for this sample is Illumina HiSeq 4000. TCRdb reprocessed the public reads (quality trimming at Q25 with fastp, clone calling with MiXCR) and kept in-frame beta chains. The sample table lists roughly 38,000 clones, approximately 19% of them with a count of one. Of the sample, about a sixth is held by the ten largest clones. None of the patients had been given any treatment before thyroid surgery. The sample consisted of blood. These receptors all stem from a female donor with papillary thyroid cancer or a benign thyroid nodule (not recorded which). Some clones in this sample may be carry-over from other donors' samples.

The chain carries TRBV7-3 and TRBJ1-1; D is uncertain. Trimming shortened V by 2 bases and J by 3 bases, and 7 bases separated the two germline ends. The CDR3 is 13 amino acids. Germline V CDR1 and CDR2: SGHTA, FQGTGA. CDR3 nucleotides: TGTGCCAGCAGCTTAGACGGACACACTGAAGCTTTCTTT. This translates into CASSLDGHTEAFF.

This clone was picked up many times. The CDR3 DNA reads as TGTGCCAGCAGCCCGACCGCAACTAATGAAAAACTGTTTTTT. Translating it yields CASSPTATNEKLFF. V is TRBV9 and J is TRBJ1-4; D call uncertain. Trimming removed 4 bases from V and 0 bases from J, with 7 bases in between. The CDR3 runs 14 residues. Looked up from germline, CDR1 is SGDLS and CDR2 is YYNGEE.

At least ten counts were recorded for this clone. This sequence joins TRBV2 and TRBJ2-7; D unclear. V was cut by 1 base and J by 4 bases, with 2 bases left in between. Germline CDR1 is SNHLY and CDR2 is FYNNEI. The CDR3 has 11 amino acids. The CDR3 loop is CASSEGYEQYF. DNA of the CDR3: TGTGCCAGCAGTGAAGGGTACGAGCAGTACTTC.

This clone was recorded a few times. This sample includes further DNA sequences coding for the same CDR3. The chain employs TRBV28 and TRBJ1-5; TRBD1 might be the D (6 bases). Trimming removed 6 bases at V and 13 bases at J, with 25 bases between. The germline gives CDR1 MDHEN, CDR2 SYDVKM. The CDR3 has 15 amino acids. The CDR3 loop is CASSRDTRENQPQHF. CDR3 DNA sequence: TGTGCCAGCAGCCGGGACACCCGGGAAAATCAACCACAGCATTTT.

This rearrangement joins TRBV20-1 to TRBJ2-7; the match to TRBD2 covers 11 bases. There are 19 residues in the CDR3. V lost 0 bases and J lost 3; bases outside the gene matches: 16. Germline CDR1 is DFQATT and CDR2 is SNEGSKA (reference sequence). The CDR3, as DNA: TGCAGTGCTAGAGATGTCTCTTGTACTAGCGGGAGAGACAGCTACGAGCAGTACTTC. Translated: CSARDVSCTSGRDSYEQYF.

This clone showed up many times. The chain combines TRBV28 with TRBJ2-3; D call uncertain. Trimming removed 3 bases at V and 2 bases at J, with 12 bases between. From germline, CDR1 is MDHEN and CDR2 SYDVKM. CDR3 length equals 15 residues. The CDR3, as DNA: TGTGCCAGCAGTTTGCATGTGATAGACACAGATACGCAGTATTTT. Its translation is CASSLHVIDTDTQYF.

This clone was found many times. A much larger clone is a single base away; this may be a read error. The V call is TRBV19, the J call TRBJ2-7, with D unclear. Germline CDR1 reads LNHDA; CDR2 reads SQIVND (reference sequence). This CDR3 region has 9 residues. Trimming removed 10 bases from V and 6 bases from J, with 7 bases in between. DNA for the CDR3: TGTGCCATCCAGACCGAGCAGTACTTC. Protein: CAIQTEQYF. The entire variable domain, with the rest obtained from reference TRBV19 and TRBJ2-7, is as follows: DGGITQSPKYLFRKEGQNVTLSCEQNLNHDAMYWYRQDPGQGLRLIYYSQIVNDFQKGDIAEGYSVSREKKESFPLTVTSAQKNPTAFYLCAIQTEQYFGPGTRLTVT.

This clone was detected ten times or more. V usage is TRBV7-9 and J usage is TRBJ1-2; no reliable D call. Germline loops: CDR1 SEHNR, CDR2 FQNEAQ (reference sequence). The CDR3 covers 13 residues. V was cut by 3 bases and J by 5 bases, with 10 bases left in between. The CDR3 sequence is CASSFGSGYGYTF. CDR3 DNA sequence: TGTGCCAGCAGCTTTGGGTCTGGATATGGCTACACCTTC.

This clone has at least ten counts. This chain joins TRBV4-3 and TRBJ2-2; D gene unclear. The ends were cut back, 4 bases at V and 9 bases at J, with 21 bases in the middle. This CDR3 is 16 amino acids long. CDR1 is LGHNA and CDR2 is YSLEER in the germline V gene. DNA for the CDR3: TGCGCCAGCAGCCCTGCTACGGACGCCCGAGGCCGGGAGCTGTTTTTT. This encodes CASSPATDARGRELFF.

This clone was seen ten or more times. This chain connects TRBV5-1 to TRBJ2-3; the match to TRBD2 covers 9 bases. CDR3 length equals 16 residues. Germline assignment: CDR1 SGHRS and CDR2 YFSETQ. V gave up 2 bases and J gave up 1 base; unmatched junction bases: 5. CDR3 sequence reads: CASSFRASGGTDTQYF. In DNA, the CDR3 is TGCGCCAGCAGCTTCCGGGCTAGCGGGGGCACAGATACGCAGTATTTT.

This clone was counted a few times. This sample also contains other DNA sequences that code for the same CDR3. V gene TRBV29-1 combines with J gene TRBJ2-3, with TRBD2 as a possible D gene (6 bases). Trimming left V 4 bases short and J 6 bases short, with 23 bases between. This CDR3 contains 16 residues. CDR1 is SQVTM, CDR2 ANQGSEA, per germline. The CDR3 loop reads CSVVGETSGITDTQYF. The DNA of the CDR3 is TGCAGCGTTGTAGGCGAGACTAGTGGAATCACGGATACGCAGTATTTT.

This clone was picked up many times. The V call is TRBV2, the J call TRBJ2-7; 8 nucleotides align to TRBD2. The CDR3 runs 13 residues. The V gene end was trimmed by 6 bases and the J gene end by 2 bases; junction bases not matched to a gene: 3. The germline V gene has CDR1 SNHLY and CDR2 FYNNEI. The CDR3, as DNA: TGTGCCAGCAGGCAGACTAGCGCCTACGAGCAGTACTTC. As protein: CASRQTSAYEQYF.

This clone was detected many times. The chain links TRBV6-1 to TRBJ2-3; 10 positions agree with TRBD1. This CDR3 spans 14 amino acids. Trimming took 6 bases from V and 5 from J; bases not matched to a gene: 5. Germline lookup yields CDR1 MNHNS and CDR2 SASEGT. CDR3 DNA sequence: TGTGCCAGCAGCCTCGGGACAGGGGTAGATACGCAGTATTTT. Translation: CASSLGTGVDTQYF.

This clone was recorded only once. V is TRBV4-1 and J is TRBJ1-4; the D is unclear. Germline CDR1 and CDR2: MGHRA and YSYEKL. This CDR3 region has 16 residues. Between the trimmed V and J ends, which lost 0 bases and 8 bases, there was a span of 16 bases. The CDR3 nucleotides are TGCGCCAGCAGCCAAGATGTCCTGCGGCCGGGGGAAAAACTGTTTTTT. Its translation is CASSQDVLRPGEKLFF.